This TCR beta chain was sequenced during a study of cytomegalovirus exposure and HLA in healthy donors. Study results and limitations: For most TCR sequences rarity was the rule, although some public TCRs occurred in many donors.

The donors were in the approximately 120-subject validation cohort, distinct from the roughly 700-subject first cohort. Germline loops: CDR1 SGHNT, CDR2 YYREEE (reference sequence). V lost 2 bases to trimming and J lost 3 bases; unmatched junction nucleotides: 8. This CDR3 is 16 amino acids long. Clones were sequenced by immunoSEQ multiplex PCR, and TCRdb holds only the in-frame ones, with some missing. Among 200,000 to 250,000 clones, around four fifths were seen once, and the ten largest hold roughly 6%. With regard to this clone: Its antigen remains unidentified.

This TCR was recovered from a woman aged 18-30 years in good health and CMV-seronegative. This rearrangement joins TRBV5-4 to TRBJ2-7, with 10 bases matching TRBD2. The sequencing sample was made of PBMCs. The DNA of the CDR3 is TGTGCCAGCAGCTTAATTGGGCCTAGCGGGAGCTACGAGCAGTACTTC. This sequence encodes CASSLIGPSGSYEQYF.